The 20 T cell receptor beta chains reported below all come from one sample, sequenced in a study of T cells after yellow fever vaccination. MiXCR, applied by TCRdb to the 5' RACE reads, yields one record per CDR3 protein. The sample holds hundreds of thousands of distinct CDR3 sequences, 8.5% to 10% seen once. Material: PBMCs, obtained on the day of the first yellow fever vaccination. Source of these receptors: a man in his late teens or twenties who received the YFV17D yellow fever vaccine.

This clonotype appeared many times. The V and J genes are TRBV5-5 and TRBJ2-1; D is uncertain. Trimming left V 1 base short and J 8 bases short, with 22 bases between. The CDR3 sequence is 17 residues long. Germline values: CDR1 SGHKS, CDR2 YYEKEE (reference sequence). DNA of the CDR3: TGTGCCAGCAGCTTGTTCGGGCTTAATTCCGAAGGCGATGAGCAGTTCTTC. Translated: CASSLFGLNSEGDEQFF.

This clonotype was counted many times. The chain joins TRBV10-3 to TRBJ1-2, with D unclear. This CDR3 spans 14 amino acids. V was clipped by 7 bases and J by 2 bases, with 14 bases between them. The V gene's germline CDR1 is ENHRY and CDR2 SYGVKD. The CDR3 here is CAINPDGSNYGYTF. CDR3 nucleotide sequence: TGTGCCATCAACCCCGACGGATCCAACTATGGCTACACCTTC.

The gene calls are TRBV12-3 or TRBV12-4 and TRBJ1-3, with D possibly TRBD1 on 6 matching bases. V was trimmed by 11 bases and J by 0 bases, leaving 17 bases between them. There are 15 residues in the CDR3. CDR3 in DNA: TGTGCCTCCGAACAGGGTTTGACCTCTGGAAACACCATATATTTT. It translates to CASEQGLTSGNTIYF.

In this sample, this clonotype turned up a few times. The CDR3 region has the DNA TGTGCCAGCAGCTTATACCGACAGGGCAATCAGCCCCAGCATTTT. Translation gives CASSLYRQGNQPQHF. This chain uses TRBV7-3 with TRBJ1-5; D might be TRBD1 (6 bases). The ends were cut back, 2 bases at V and 2 bases at J, with 10 bases in the middle. CDR1 SGHTA and CDR2 FQGTGA come from the germline V gene. The CDR3 covers 15 residues.

The V gene is TRBV7-8, the J gene TRBJ2-3; 8 positions match TRBD2. Germline V CDR1 and CDR2: SGHVS, FQNEAQ. The CDR3 length is 15 residues. V was pared by 4 bases and J by 6 bases, with 9 bases of the junction left unmatched. The CDR3 spells CASSYSQRGWDTQYF. CDR3 DNA: TGTGCCAGCAGCTATAGCCAGCGGGGGTGGGATACGCAGTATTTT. Complete variable domain (other parts from reference TRBV7-8 and TRBJ2-3): GAGVSQSPRYKVAKRGQDVALRCDPISGHVSLFWYQQALGQGPEFLTYFQNEAQLDKSGLPSDRFFAERPEGSVSTLKIQRTQQEDSAVYLCASSYSQRGWDTQYFGPGTRLTVL.

The chain employs TRBV18 and TRBJ1-1, with 10 bases lining up with TRBD1. The CDR3 runs to 17 residues. V shed 4 bases and J 3 bases; nucleotides not matched to a gene: 11. Germline loops: CDR1 KGHSH, CDR2 LQKENI. CDR3 in DNA: TGTGCCAGCTCACTGACCGGGACAGGGGAAGGCGACACTGAAGCTTTCTTT. This sequence encodes CASSLTGTGEGDTEAFF.

This chain joins TRBV6-2 or TRBV6-3 and TRBJ2-3, with D hard to call. The CDR3 is 13 amino acids. Germline CDR1 is MNHEY and CDR2 is SVGEGT. V was trimmed by 2 bases and J by 2 bases, leaving 5 bases between them. The CDR3 reads CASSYGDTDTQYF. CDR3 nucleotide sequence: TGTGCCAGCAGTTACGGAGACACAGATACGCAGTATTTT.

The chain has TRBV20-1 and TRBJ2-7, with D possibly matching TRBD1 (5 bases). Trimming pared 3 bases from V and 3 bases from J, leaving 12 bases between. The CDR3 covers 13 residues. Per the germline V gene, CDR1 is DFQATT and CDR2 is SNEGSKA (reference sequence). The chain's CDR3 is CSARTTGDYEQYF. CDR3 bases: TGCAGTGCTAGGACCACAGGTGACTACGAGCAGTACTTC.

This clonotype was seen more than once but under ten times. V is TRBV15 and J is TRBJ1-2; no definite D call. V was trimmed by 0 bases and J by 6 bases, leaving 17 bases between them. Germline lookup yields CDR1 LNHNV and CDR2 YYDKDF (reference sequence). The CDR3 spans 16 residues. Here the CDR3 DNA reads TGTGCCACCAGCAGAGATCGGGCCCAGTTTGTGGATGGCTACACCTTC. Its protein product is CATSRDRAQFVDGYTF.

This clonotype has ten or more counts. V and J are TRBV7-2 and TRBJ1-5; D is uncertain. This CDR3 spans 15 amino acids. Per the germline V gene, CDR1 is SGHTA and CDR2 is FQGNSA. Trimming shortened V by 5 bases and J by 4 bases, and 15 bases separated the two germline ends. The CDR3 sequence is CASSLGGWENQPQHF. CDR3 DNA sequence: TGTGCCAGCAGCCTGGGTGGGTGGGAAAATCAGCCCCAGCATTTT.

This clonotype has a handful of counts. The chain combines TRBV30 with TRBJ2-1; D might be TRBD2 (5 bases). In germline, CDR1 is GTSNPN, CDR2 SVGIG (reference sequence). V shed 0 bases and J shed 7 bases, with 7 bases lying between them. The CDR3 contains 12 residues. This CDR3 reads CAWSVLENEQFF. In DNA, the CDR3 is TGTGCCTGGAGTGTACTAGAGAATGAGCAGTTCTTC. Drawing the rest from reference TRBV30 and TRBJ2-1, the complete variable domain is SQTIHQWPATLVQPVGSPLSLECTVEGTSNPNLYWYRQAAGRGLQLLFYSVGIGQISSEVPQNLSASRPQDRQFILSSKKLLLSDSGFYLCAWSVLENEQFFGPGTRLTVL.

In this sample, this clonotype turned up a few times. V is TRBV5-1 and J is TRBJ2-1; 9 bases agree with TRBD2. Unmatched junction bases numbered 14, after V lost 4 bases and J lost 0 bases. CDR3 length equals 19 residues. Germline CDR1 reads SGHRS; CDR2 reads YFSETQ. The CDR3 nucleotides read TGCGCCAGCAGCCTTCTACCCGCGGGGGGGCCGACCTCCTACAATGAGCAGTTCTTC. Amino acids: CASSLLPAGGPTSYNEQFF.

This clonotype was detected only a few times. The chain is built from TRBV12-3 or TRBV12-4 and TRBJ1-2; 8 bases line up with TRBD1. V shed 5 bases, J shed 3 bases, and the junction held 14 bases outside the gene matches. The CDR3 has 17 residues. CDR3 DNA: TGTGCCAGCAGTACTACCCGGACAGGGAACCGATACTATGGCTACACCTTC. Its protein product is CASSTTRTGNRYYGYTF.

The CDR3 DNA reads TGTGCCAGCAGCCCTCACCCCAATTCACCCCTCCACTTT. This translates into CASSPHPNSPLHF. The chain uses TRBV11-2 and TRBJ1-6; no definite D call. In germline, CDR1 is SGHAT, CDR2 FQNNGV. The V end was cut by 5 bases, the J end by 7 bases, with 9 bases between. This CDR3 comprises 13 residues.

This clonotype was counted a few times. The CDR3 nucleotides read TGTGCCAGCAGCTTAGAGTTCGGGGGGGCCGTTAATGAGCAGTTCTTC. It encodes CASSLEFGGAVNEQFF. V is TRBV7-8 and J is TRBJ2-1; 8 bases map to TRBD2. V gave up 1 base and J gave up 7 bases; unmatched junction bases: 9. Germline V CDR1 and CDR2: SGHVS, FQNEAQ. The CDR3 runs 16 residues.

The J gene is TRBJ2-3, the V gene TRBV4-2; TRBD2 is a possible D gene (7 bases). This CDR3 spans 15 amino acids. The germline CDR1 and CDR2 sequences are LGHNA and YNFKEQ. V shed 3 bases and J shed 4 bases, with 14 bases lying between them. The CDR3 spells CASSQRGPEADTQYF. In DNA form, the CDR3 reads TGTGCCAGCAGCCAGCGGGGGCCAGAGGCAGATACGCAGTATTTT.

This clonotype has more than one count but fewer than ten. The J gene is TRBJ1-1, the V gene TRBV5-1, with TRBD1 as a possible D gene (5 bases). The CDR3 runs 15 residues. Trimming pared 3 bases from V and 3 bases from J, leaving 15 bases between. The germline V gene encodes CDR1 SGHRS and CDR2 YFSETQ. Written as DNA, the CDR3 is TGCGCCAGCAGCTCCGCGGGAGGAGGGGACACTGAAGCTTTCTTT. Protein: CASSSAGGGDTEAFF.

Ten or more counts support this clonotype. The chain has TRBV6-2 or TRBV6-3 and TRBJ1-5; D unclear. The CDR3 contains 18 residues. The germline V gene encodes CDR1 MNHEY and CDR2 SVGEGT. Trimming removed 8 bases from V and 0 bases from J, with 23 bases in between. In nucleotides, the CDR3 is TGTGCCAGCCCCAAGATGCCCCTGGACCTTTATAGCAATCAGCCCCAGCATTTT. This gives the protein CASPKMPLDLYSNQPQHF.

This clonotype was observed a few times. V gene TRBV9 combines with J gene TRBJ2-1; TRBD2 might be the D (6 bases). Trimming took off 0 bases at V and 2 bases at J, with 9 bases between the two ends. The CDR3 spans 15 residues. Germline V lookup: CDR1 SGDLS, CDR2 YYNGEE. This CDR3 is CASSVEEGPYNEQFF. CDR3 nucleotides: TGTGCCAGCAGCGTAGAGGAGGGGCCCTACAATGAGCAGTTCTTC. The full variable domain, its missing parts supplied by reference TRBV9 and TRBJ2-1, is DSGVTQTPKHLITATGQRVTLRCSPRSGDLSVYWYQQSLDQGLQFLIQYYNGEERAKGNILERFSAQQFPDLHSELNLSSLELGDSALYFCASSVEEGPYNEQFFGPGTRLTVL.

This chain connects TRBV7-9 to TRBJ2-4; 8 bases are a match to TRBD2. Germline V gene lookup returns CDR1 SEHNR and CDR2 FQNEAQ (reference sequence). CDR3 length: 16 residues. The V and J ends lost 0 bases and 4 bases, in that order; junction bases with no gene match: 5. CDR3 coding DNA: TGTGCCAGCAGCTTAGCGGTAGCGGGGTTGAAAAACATTCAGTACTTC. This encodes CASSLAVAGLKNIQYF.